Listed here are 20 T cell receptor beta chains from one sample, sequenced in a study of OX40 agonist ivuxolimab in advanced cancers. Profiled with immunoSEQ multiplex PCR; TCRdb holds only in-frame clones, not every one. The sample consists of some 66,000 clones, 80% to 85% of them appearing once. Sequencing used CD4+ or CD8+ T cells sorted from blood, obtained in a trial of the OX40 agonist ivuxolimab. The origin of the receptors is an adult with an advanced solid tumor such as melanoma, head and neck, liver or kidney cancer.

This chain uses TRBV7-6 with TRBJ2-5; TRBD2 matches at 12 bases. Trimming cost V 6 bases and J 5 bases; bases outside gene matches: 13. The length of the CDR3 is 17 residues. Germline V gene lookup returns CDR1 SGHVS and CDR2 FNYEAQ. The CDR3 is CASRLTSGRLFGETQYF. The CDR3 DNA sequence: TGTGCCAGCAGATTGACTAGCGGGAGATTATTTGGGGAGACCCAGTACTTC.

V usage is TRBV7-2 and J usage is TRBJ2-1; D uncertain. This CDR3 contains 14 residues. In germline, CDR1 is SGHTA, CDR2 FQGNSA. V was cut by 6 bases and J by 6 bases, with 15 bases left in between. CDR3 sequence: CASSPSRSRNEQFF. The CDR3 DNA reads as TGTGCCAGCAGTCCGTCCCGGAGCCGCAATGAGCAGTTCTTC. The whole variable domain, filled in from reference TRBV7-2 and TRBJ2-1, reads GAGVSQSPSNKVTEKGKDVELRCDPISGHTALYWYRQSLGQGLEFLIYFQGNSAPDKSGLPSDRFSAERTGGSVSTLTIQRTQQEDSAVYLCASSPSRSRNEQFFGPGTRLTVL.

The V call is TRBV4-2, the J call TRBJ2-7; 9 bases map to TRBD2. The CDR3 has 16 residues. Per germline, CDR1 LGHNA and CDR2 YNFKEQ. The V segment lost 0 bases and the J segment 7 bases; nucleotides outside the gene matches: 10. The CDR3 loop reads CASSQDLGTSRGEQYF. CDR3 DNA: TGTGCCAGCAGCCAAGATCTCGGGACTAGCAGGGGGGAGCAGTACTTC.

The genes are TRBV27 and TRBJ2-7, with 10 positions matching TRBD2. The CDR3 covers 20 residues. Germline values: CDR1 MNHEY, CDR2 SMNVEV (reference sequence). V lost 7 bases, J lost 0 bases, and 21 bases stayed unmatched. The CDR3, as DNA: TGTGCCAGCATCCCCCTCACGGAAGCGGGAGGGCCCCAGCGCTCCTACGAGCAGTACTTC. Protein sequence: CASIPLTEAGGPQRSYEQYF.

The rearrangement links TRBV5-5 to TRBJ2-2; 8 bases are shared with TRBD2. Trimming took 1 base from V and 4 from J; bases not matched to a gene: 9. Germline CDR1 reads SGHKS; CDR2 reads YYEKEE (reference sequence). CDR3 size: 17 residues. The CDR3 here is CASSLSAQRGSTGELFF. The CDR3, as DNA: TGTGCCAGCAGCTTGTCAGCCCAGCGGGGGTCCACCGGGGAGCTGTTTTTT.

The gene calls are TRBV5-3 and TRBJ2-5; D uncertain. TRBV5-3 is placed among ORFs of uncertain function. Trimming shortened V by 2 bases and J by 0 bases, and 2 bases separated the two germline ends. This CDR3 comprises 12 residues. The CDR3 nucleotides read TGTGCCAGAAGCTTACACCAAGAGACCCAGTACTTC. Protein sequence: CARSLHQETQYF.

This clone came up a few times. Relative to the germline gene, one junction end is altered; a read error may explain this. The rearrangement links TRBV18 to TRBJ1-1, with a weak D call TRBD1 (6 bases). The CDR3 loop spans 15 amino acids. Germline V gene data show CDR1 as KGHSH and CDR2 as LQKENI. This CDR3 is CASSSPVGADTEAFF. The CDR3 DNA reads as TGTGCCAGCTCATCACCGGTGGGGGCGGACACTGAAGCTTTCTTT.

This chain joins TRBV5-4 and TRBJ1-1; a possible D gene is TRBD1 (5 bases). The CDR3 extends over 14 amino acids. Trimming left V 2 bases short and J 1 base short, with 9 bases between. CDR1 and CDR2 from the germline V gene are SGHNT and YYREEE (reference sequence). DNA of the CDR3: TGTGCCAGCAGCTTACCCACAGGGAACACTGAAGCTTTCTTT. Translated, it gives CASSLPTGNTEAFF.

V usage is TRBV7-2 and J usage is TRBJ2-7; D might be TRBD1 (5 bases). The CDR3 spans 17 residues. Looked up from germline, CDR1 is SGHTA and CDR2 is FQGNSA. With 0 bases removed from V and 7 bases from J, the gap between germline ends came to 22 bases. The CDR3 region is CASSLAAEWRQGGEQYF. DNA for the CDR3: TGTGCCAGCAGCTTAGCGGCTGAATGGCGGCAGGGCGGTGAGCAGTACTTC.

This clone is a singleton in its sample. CDR3 bases: TGCGCCAGCAGCGTGTGGGACACCAAAACAGATACGCAGTATTTT. Amino acid sequence: CASSVWDTKTDTQYF. The gene calls are TRBV5-1 and TRBJ2-3; a possible D gene is TRBD1 (6 bases). In germline, CDR1 is SGHRS, CDR2 YFSETQ. This CDR3 spans 15 amino acids. With 4 bases removed from V and 3 bases from J, the gap between germline ends came to 15 bases.

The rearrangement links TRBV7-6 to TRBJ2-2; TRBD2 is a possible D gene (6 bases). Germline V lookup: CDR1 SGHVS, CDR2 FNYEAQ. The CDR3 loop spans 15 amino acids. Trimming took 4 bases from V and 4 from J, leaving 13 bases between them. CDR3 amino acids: CASSSVAGSTGELFF. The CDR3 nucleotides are TGTGCCAGCAGCTCAGTTGCGGGGAGCACCGGGGAGCTGTTTTTT.

The CDR3 DNA follows: TGTGCCAGCAGGGGGAGTCAGCCTACGCAGTATTTT. It yields the protein CASRGSQPTQYF. The chain uses TRBV7-2 and TRBJ2-3, with a tentative D call TRBD2 (5 bases). Trimming removed 6 bases from V and 8 bases from J, with 12 bases in between. Germline V lookup: CDR1 SGHTA, CDR2 FQGNSA. The CDR3 is 12 residues long.

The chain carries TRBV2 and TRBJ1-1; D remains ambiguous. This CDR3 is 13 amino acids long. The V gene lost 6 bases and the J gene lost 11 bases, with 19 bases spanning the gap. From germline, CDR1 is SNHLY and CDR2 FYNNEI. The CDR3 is CASRSERGSWAFF. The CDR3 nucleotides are TGTGCCAGCAGGTCCGAGAGAGGGTCGTGGGCTTTCTTT. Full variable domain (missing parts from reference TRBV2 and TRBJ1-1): EPEVTQTPSHQVTQMGQEVILRCVPISNHLYFYWYRQILGQKVEFLVSFYNNEISEKSEIFDDQFSVERPDGSNFTLKIRSTKLEDSAMYFCASRSERGSWAFFGQGTRLTVV.

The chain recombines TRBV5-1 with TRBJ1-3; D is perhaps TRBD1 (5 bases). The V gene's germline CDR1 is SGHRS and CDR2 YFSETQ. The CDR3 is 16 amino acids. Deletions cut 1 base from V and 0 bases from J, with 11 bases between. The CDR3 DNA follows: TGCGCCAGCAGCTTGACCACAACAGGCTCTGGAAACACCATATATTTT. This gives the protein CASSLTTTGSGNTIYF.

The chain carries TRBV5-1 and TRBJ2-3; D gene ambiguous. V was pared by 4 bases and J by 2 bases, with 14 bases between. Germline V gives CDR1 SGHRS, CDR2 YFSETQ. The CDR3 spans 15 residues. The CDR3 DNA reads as TGCGCCAGCAGCCCAACTGGATTCCTCACAGATACGCAGTATTTT. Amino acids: CASSPTGFLTDTQYF.

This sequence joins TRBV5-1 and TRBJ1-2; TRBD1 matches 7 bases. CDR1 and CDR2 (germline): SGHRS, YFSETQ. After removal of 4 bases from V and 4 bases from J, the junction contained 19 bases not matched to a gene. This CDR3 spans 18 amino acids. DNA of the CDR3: TGCGCCAGCAGCCGTCAAGGGGACAGCGTTGGGGACCCCTATGGCTACACCTTC. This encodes CASSRQGDSVGDPYGYTF.

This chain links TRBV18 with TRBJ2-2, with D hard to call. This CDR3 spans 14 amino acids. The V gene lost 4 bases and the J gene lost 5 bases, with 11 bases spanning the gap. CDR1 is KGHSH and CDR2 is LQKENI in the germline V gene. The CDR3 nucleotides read TGTGCCAGCTCACAACGCGACTTGACCGGGGAGCTGTTTTTT. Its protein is CASSQRDLTGELFF.

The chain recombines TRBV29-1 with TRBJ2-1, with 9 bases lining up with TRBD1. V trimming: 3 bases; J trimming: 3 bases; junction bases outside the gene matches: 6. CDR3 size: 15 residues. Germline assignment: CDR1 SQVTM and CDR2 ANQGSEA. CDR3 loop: CSVEGQGSFYNEQFF. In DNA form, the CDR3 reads TGCAGCGTTGAGGGACAGGGATCCTTCTACAATGAGCAGTTCTTC.

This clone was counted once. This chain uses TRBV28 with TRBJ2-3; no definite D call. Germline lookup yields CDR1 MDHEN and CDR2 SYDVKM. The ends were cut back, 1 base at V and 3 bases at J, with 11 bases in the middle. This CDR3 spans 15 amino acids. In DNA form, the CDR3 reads TGTGCCAGCAGTTTATCCATGGGATCTACAGATACGCAGTATTTT. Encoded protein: CASSLSMGSTDTQYF.

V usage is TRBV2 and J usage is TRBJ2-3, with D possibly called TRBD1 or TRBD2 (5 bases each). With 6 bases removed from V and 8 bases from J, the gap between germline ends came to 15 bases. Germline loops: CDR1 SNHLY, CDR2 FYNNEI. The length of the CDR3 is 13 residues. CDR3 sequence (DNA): TGTGCCAGCAGAGGACTGACCAGGGTTACGCAGTATTTT. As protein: CASRGLTRVTQYF.